The clone carrying this T cell receptor beta chain was counted only a few times. What it binds is not known. These data come from a study of cytomegalovirus exposure and HLA in healthy donors. Study-level background: Caucasian-associated ancestry cluster membership applied to around 76% of 398 genotyped donors. The study's findings and limits: Being productive about 87% or about 30% of the time was typical of most TCR beta V segments in an earlier analysis. A later analysis showed HLA-associated TCR beta chains outstripping equally common others in clonal expansion.

This CDR3 is built from 16 residues. J gave up 0 bases and V 4 bases, and 3 bases lay outside the gene matches. Per the germline V gene, CDR1 is MNHNS and CDR2 is SASEGT. Primers included in the PCR were 60 Vbeta and 13 Jbeta primers. The protocol was immunoSEQ multiplex PCR, while the TCRdb copy is restricted to in-frame clones and leaves out a portion. The top ten clones hold 2.1% of a sample with around 94,000 clones, approximately 84% of them seen once. The rearrangement joins TRBV6-1 to TRBJ2-3; 11 positions agree with TRBD2. The clonotype comes from a man younger than 35 in good health and CMV-seronegative. Source material: PBMCs. The CDR3 loop reads CASSGVAGGSTDTQYF. In DNA, the CDR3 is TGTGCCAGCAGTGGGGTAGCGGGAGGGAGCACAGATACGCAGTATTTT.